This T cell receptor (beta chain) was captured in a study of regulatory T cells in long-lasting Graves disease. The CDR3 is 14 amino acids. The V end was cut by 4 bases, the J end by 3 bases, with 9 bases between. In germline, CDR1 is MNHEY, CDR2 SMNVEV (reference sequence). With iRepertoire HTBI primers and Arm-PCR of CDR3 regions, TCR beta libraries were built. MiXCR, run by TCRdb on the multiplex PCR reads, gives a single entry per CDR3 protein. This table holds hundreds of thousands of distinct CDR3 sequences, about 12% found once. Time point given: newly diagnosed GD, antithyroid drugs for less than 3 months. Isolated PBMC RNA provided the starting material for the TCR library. A further study also used this sample, focusing on T cells in Graves' hyperthyroidism and ophthalmopathy. That source adds: Clinical symptoms, serum thyroxine, TRAb, thyroid ultrasound and orbital computed tomography established diagnosis. The TCR CDR3 first-round RT-PCR relied on the HTBI primer set. Researchers found most expanded thyroid clonotypes above 0.001 in blood as well.

The receptor was derived from a woman under 40 with Graves disease. The chain links TRBV27 to TRBJ2-2; D not resolved. Here the sequenced sample was peripheral blood mononuclear cells (PBMCs), taken at new diagnosis, from a patient treated with antithyroid drugs. CDR3 bases: TGTGCCAGCAGTTCTTTCCCGGACACCGGGGAGCTGTTTTTT. Protein: CASSSFPDTGELFF.